Each of the 21 T cell receptor beta chains below was sequenced from the same sample in a study of shared clonotypes between healthy human individuals. The method was immunoSEQ multiplex PCR; TCRdb's version includes in-frame clones alone and lacks a portion of them. Of 2 million to 3 million clones in the sample, approximately 94% were seen once. Sequences were obtained from naive CD4+ T cells from PBMCs. The subset is: CD45RA+ positively selected. Receptors originate from a man aged 18 to 29 in good health. Some clones in this sample may be carry-over from other donors' samples.

Remarks on this clone: Other DNA sequences in the sample encode the same CDR3. The genes are TRBV2 and TRBJ1-1; D not certain. The CDR3 covers 12 residues. Germline V gene lookup returns CDR1 SNHLY and CDR2 FYNNEI. The ends were cut back, 7 bases at V and 4 bases at J, with 10 bases in the middle. The DNA for the CDR3 is TGTGCCAGCACCGGGGAGGGCACTGAAGCTTTCTTT. Amino acids: CASTGEGTEAFF.

This clone appeared a few times. Other DNA variants within this sample encode the same CDR3. This chain connects TRBV5-1 to TRBJ1-2; the D is unclear. Trimming took 2 bases from V and 4 from J, leaving 9 bases between them. The CDR3 runs 13 residues. CDR1 is SGHRS, CDR2 YFSETQ, per germline. In nucleotides, the CDR3 is TGCGCCAGCAGCTTAGGACGCCTCTATGGCTACACCTTC. Protein: CASSLGRLYGYTF. Complete variable domain (other parts from reference TRBV5-1 and TRBJ1-2): KAGVTQTPRYLIKTRGQQVTLSCSPISGHRSVSWYQQTPGQGLQFLFEYFSETQRNKGNFPGRFSGRQFSNSRSEMNVSTLELGDSALYLCASSLGRLYGYTFGSGTRLTVV.

The V call is TRBV10-3, the J call TRBJ2-3; D gene uncertain. This CDR3 is built from 16 residues. Germline V gene sequence: CDR1 ENHRY, CDR2 SYGVKD. Trimming removed 0 bases from V and 0 bases from J, with 10 bases in between. CDR3 DNA sequence: TGTGCCATCAGTGAGTCGTGGCGCACTAGCACAGATACGCAGTATTTT. It translates to CAISESWRTSTDTQYF.

This chain joins TRBV7-9 and TRBJ2-2; D is ambiguous. V dropped 2 bases and J dropped 5 bases, with 12 bases sitting between them. Germline CDR1 reads SEHNR; CDR2 reads FQNEAQ (reference sequence). The CDR3 covers 15 residues. The CDR3 loop reads CASSLLAWPTGELFF. DNA of the CDR3: TGTGCCAGCAGCTTACTCGCTTGGCCAACCGGGGAGCTGTTTTTT.

The chain joins TRBV28 to TRBJ2-1; D could derive from TRBD1 or TRBD2 (5 bases each). There are 18 residues in the CDR3. Trimming took off 4 bases at V and 9 bases at J, with 28 bases between the two ends. Germline V CDR1 and CDR2: MDHEN, SYDVKM. The CDR3 DNA is TGTGCCAGCAGTTCCTCGTGGATCGGGGAAGACTATGGGGGTGAGCAGTTCTTC. This gives the protein CASSSSWIGEDYGGEQFF. The full variable domain, rest sourced from reference TRBV28 and TRBJ2-1, is DVKVTQSSRYLVKRTGEKVFLECVQDMDHENMFWYRQDPGLGLRLIYFSYDVKMKEKGDIPEGYSVSREKKERFSLILESASTNQTSMYLCASSSSWIGEDYGGEQFFGPGTRLTVL.

The V call is TRBV21-1, the J call TRBJ2-1; the D segment call TRBD1 is taken from the table without a DNA check. TRBV21-1 has pseudogene status. The CDR3 spans 20 residues. The CDR3 DNA follows: TGTGCCAGCAGCAAAGAACTTGGGCAGGGGCTAGCCGTCTCCTACAATGAGCAGTTCTTC. Encoded protein: CASSKELGQGLAVSYNEQFF.

This clone has only one observation. Additional DNA sequences in this sample encode the identical CDR3. The chain employs TRBV7-9 and TRBJ2-7, with 7 bases aligning to TRBD1. V lost 3 bases and J lost 2; bases outside the gene matches: 1. This CDR3 is 13 amino acids long. The germline V gene has CDR1 SEHNR and CDR2 FQNEAQ (reference sequence). This CDR3 is CASSLDRTYEQYF. CDR3 bases: TGTGCCAGCAGCTTGGACAGGACCTACGAGCAGTACTTC.

The gene calls are TRBV7-9 and TRBJ1-4, with a tentative D call TRBD1 (6 bases). The germline gives CDR1 SEHNR, CDR2 FQNEAQ (reference sequence). The CDR3 runs to 14 residues. The V gene lost 2 bases and the J gene lost 7 bases, with 11 bases spanning the gap. CDR3: CASSLPEGGEKLFF. The CDR3 region has the DNA TGTGCCAGCAGCTTACCAGAAGGGGGTGAAAAACTGTTTTTT.

The chain uses TRBV12-5 and TRBJ2-3, with TRBD2 matching 9 bases. V was clipped by 6 bases and J by 6 bases; unmatched bases: 7. The germline V gene has CDR1 LGHNT and CDR2 FRNRAP. CDR3 length equals 14 residues. In DNA form, the CDR3 reads TGTGCTAGTGGAAGCTCGCGGGGGGGGGATACGCAGTATTTT. Its translation is CASGSSRGGDTQYF.

The chain has TRBV7-2 and TRBJ2-1, with D possibly being TRBD1 (5 bases). V gave up 1 base and J gave up 9 bases, with 16 bases separating them. The CDR3 runs 15 residues. In germline, CDR1 is SGHTA, CDR2 FQGNSA. The CDR3 loop is CASSLEARAIGEQFF. DNA of the CDR3: TGTGCCAGCAGCTTAGAGGCCAGGGCGATCGGTGAGCAGTTCTTC.

This chain's CDR3 is CASRSGGGRALVYNEQFF. Here the CDR3 DNA reads TGTGCCAGCAGGTCCGGAGGCGGGAGGGCCCTCGTATACAATGAGCAGTTCTTC. The chain joins TRBV11-2 to TRBJ2-1; 9 bases map to TRBD2. The CDR3 is made up of 18 amino acids. Trimming at V came to 6 bases and at J to 4 bases, leaving 16 bases not matched to a gene. Looked up from germline, CDR1 is SGHAT and CDR2 is FQNNGV.

The chain is built from TRBV5-4 and TRBJ2-1; D gene unclear. Germline values: CDR1 SGHNT, CDR2 YYREEE (reference sequence). This CDR3 is built from 16 residues. V was trimmed by 4 bases and J by 4 bases, leaving 18 bases between them. For the CDR3, the DNA is TGTGCCAGCAGCGCCCCGCCGCGAATAGATTACAATGAGCAGTTCTTC. This codes for CASSAPPRIDYNEQFF.

This CDR3 is CASSKEVERLNSYEQYF. CDR3 bases: TGTGCCAGCAGCAAAGAGGTGGAGCGACTTAACTCCTACGAGCAGTACTTC. The chain combines TRBV21-1 with TRBJ2-7; the DNA was not used to check the table's D call, TRBD2. TRBV21-1 is a recognized pseudogene. The CDR3 is made up of 17 amino acids.

The CDR3 DNA follows: TGTGCCAGTAGTATGGGAGGGGGTAGCGGGAGACTTCACTCCTACAATGAGCAGTTCTTC. It yields the protein CASSMGGGSGRLHSYNEQFF. The chain combines TRBV19 with TRBJ2-1; 9 positions agree with TRBD2. The CDR3 runs 20 residues. Germline loops: CDR1 LNHDA, CDR2 SQIVND (reference sequence). Unmatched junction bases numbered 15, after V lost 3 bases and J lost 0 bases.

This sequence joins TRBV5-1 and TRBJ2-2; D is perhaps TRBD1 or TRBD2 (5 bases each). V was clipped by 5 bases and J by 4 bases, with 12 bases between them. The CDR3 is 14 residues long. Germline values: CDR1 SGHRS, CDR2 YFSETQ. The CDR3 sequence is CASRTGLATGELFF. The CDR3 region has the DNA TGCGCCAGCAGGACGGGGCTGGCCACCGGGGAGCTGTTTTTT.

The J gene is TRBJ2-2, the V gene TRBV28; TRBD2 agrees at 12 bases. Germline V gives CDR1 MDHEN, CDR2 SYDVKM. The CDR3 consists of 21 residues. The J segment lost 2 bases and the V segment lost 5 bases, leaving 18 bases of the junction unmatched. The CDR3 sequence is CASSPKPKSPSGRANTGELFF. The CDR3 region has the DNA TGTGCCAGCAGTCCTAAACCCAAAAGTCCTAGCGGGAGGGCCAACACCGGGGAGCTGTTTTTT.

This chain uses TRBV2 with TRBJ1-5, with TRBD1 matching 7 bases. Unmatched junction bases numbered 12, after V lost 3 bases and J lost 7 bases. Germline CDR1 reads SNHLY; CDR2 reads FYNNEI. CDR3 length equals 16 residues. In nucleotides, the CDR3 is TGTGCCAGCAGTGAGACCTACAGGGGAAGGGGACAGCCCCAGCATTTT. Protein sequence: CASSETYRGRGQPQHF.

The gene calls are TRBV11-2 and TRBJ2-1; 9 nucleotides agree with TRBD2. Germline CDR1 is SGHAT and CDR2 is FQNNGV. V was clipped by 6 bases and J by 7 bases; unmatched bases: 10. CDR3 length equals 15 residues. The CDR3, as DNA: TGTGCCAGCAGACTAGGAGCGGGAGGATTAAATGAGCAGTTCTTC. Encoded protein: CASRLGAGGLNEQFF.

This clone has more than one count but fewer than ten. Other DNA sequences within the sample encode an identical CDR3. CDR3 nucleotides: TGCGCCAGCAGCTTGGGACAGCCGAACACTGAAGCTTTCTTT. Protein sequence: CASSLGQPNTEAFF. The chain is built from TRBV5-1 and TRBJ1-1, with D perhaps matching TRBD1 (5 bases). The V gene's germline CDR1 is SGHRS and CDR2 YFSETQ. V dropped 0 bases and J dropped 1 base, with 7 bases sitting between them. The CDR3 consists of 14 residues. Complete variable domain (other parts from reference TRBV5-1 and TRBJ1-1): KAGVTQTPRYLIKTRGQQVTLSCSPISGHRSVSWYQQTPGQGLQFLFEYFSETQRNKGNFPGRFSGRQFSNSRSEMNVSTLELGDSALYLCASSLGQPNTEAFFGQGTRLTVV.

This chain uses TRBV2 with TRBJ2-5; D unresolved. Germline V lookup: CDR1 SNHLY, CDR2 FYNNEI. The ends were cut back, 4 bases at V and 5 bases at J, with 11 bases in the middle. The CDR3 has 13 residues. Written as DNA, the CDR3 is TGTGCCAGCAGTGGAGGCCCCTTGGAGACCCAGTACTTC. It encodes CASSGGPLETQYF.

V is TRBV5-4 and J is TRBJ1-2; TRBD1 is a possible D gene (6 bases). V was pared by 4 bases and J by 4 bases, with 17 bases between. The CDR3 contains 15 residues. Germline V gene data show CDR1 as SGHNT and CDR2 as YYREEE (reference sequence). The CDR3 region has the DNA TGTGCCAGCAGCCCCCCCCCAGGACAGATCTATGGCTACACCTTC. Residues: CASSPPPGQIYGYTF.